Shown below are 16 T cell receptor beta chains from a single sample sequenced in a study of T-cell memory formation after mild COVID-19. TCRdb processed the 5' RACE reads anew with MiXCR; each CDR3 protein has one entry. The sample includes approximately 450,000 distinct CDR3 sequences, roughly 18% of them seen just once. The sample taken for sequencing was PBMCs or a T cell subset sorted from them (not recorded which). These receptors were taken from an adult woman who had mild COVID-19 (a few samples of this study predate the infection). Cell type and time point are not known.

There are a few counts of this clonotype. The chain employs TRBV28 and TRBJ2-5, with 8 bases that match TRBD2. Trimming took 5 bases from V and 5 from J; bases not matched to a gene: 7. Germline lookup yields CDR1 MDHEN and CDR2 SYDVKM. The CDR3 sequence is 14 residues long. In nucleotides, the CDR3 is TGTGCCAGCAGTCGTCGGGGGGGCGGGGAGACCCAGTACTTC. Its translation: CASSRRGGGETQYF.

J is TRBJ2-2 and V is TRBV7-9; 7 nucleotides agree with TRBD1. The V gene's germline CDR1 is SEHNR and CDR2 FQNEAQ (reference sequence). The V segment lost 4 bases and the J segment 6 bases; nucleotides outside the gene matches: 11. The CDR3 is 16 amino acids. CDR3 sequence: CASSYYPPQGAGELFF. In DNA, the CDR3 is TGTGCCAGCAGCTACTACCCCCCGCAGGGGGCCGGGGAGCTGTTTTTT.

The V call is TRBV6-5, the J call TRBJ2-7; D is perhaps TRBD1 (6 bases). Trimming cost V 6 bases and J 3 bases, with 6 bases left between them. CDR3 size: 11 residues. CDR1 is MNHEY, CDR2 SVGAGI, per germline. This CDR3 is CASRDSYEQYF. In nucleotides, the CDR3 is TGTGCCAGCAGGGACAGCTACGAGCAGTACTTC.

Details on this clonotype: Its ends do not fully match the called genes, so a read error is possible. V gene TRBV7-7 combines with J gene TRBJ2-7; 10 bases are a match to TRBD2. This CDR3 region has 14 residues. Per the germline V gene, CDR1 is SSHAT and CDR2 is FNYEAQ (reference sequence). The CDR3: CASSPAGGMHEQYF. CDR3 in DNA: TGTGCTAGCAGCCCAGCGGGAGGGATGCACGAGCAGTACTTC.

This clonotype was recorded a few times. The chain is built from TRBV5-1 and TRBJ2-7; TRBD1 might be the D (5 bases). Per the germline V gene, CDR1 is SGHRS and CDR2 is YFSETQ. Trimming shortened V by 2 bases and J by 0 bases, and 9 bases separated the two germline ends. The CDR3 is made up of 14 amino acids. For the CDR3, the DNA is TGCGCCAGCAGCTTACAGGTTGCCTCCTACGAGCAGTACTTC. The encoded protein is CASSLQVASYEQYF. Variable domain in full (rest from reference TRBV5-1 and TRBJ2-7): KAGVTQTPRYLIKTRGQQVTLSCSPISGHRSVSWYQQTPGQGLQFLFEYFSETQRNKGNFPGRFSGRQFSNSRSEMNVSTLELGDSALYLCASSLQVASYEQYFGPGTRLTVT.

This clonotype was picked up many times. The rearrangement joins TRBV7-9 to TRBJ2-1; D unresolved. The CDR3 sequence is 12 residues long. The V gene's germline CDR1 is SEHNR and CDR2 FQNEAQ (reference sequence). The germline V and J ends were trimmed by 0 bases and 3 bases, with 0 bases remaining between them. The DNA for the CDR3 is TGTGCCAGCAGCTTAGCCTACAATGAGCAGTTCTTC. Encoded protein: CASSLAYNEQFF.

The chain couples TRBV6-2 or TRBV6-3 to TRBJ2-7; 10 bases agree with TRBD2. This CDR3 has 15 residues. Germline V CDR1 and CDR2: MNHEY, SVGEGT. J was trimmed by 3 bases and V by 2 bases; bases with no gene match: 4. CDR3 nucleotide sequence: TGTGCCAGCAGTTACGAAGCGGGGGGGCTCTACGAGCAGTACTTC. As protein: CASSYEAGGLYEQYF.

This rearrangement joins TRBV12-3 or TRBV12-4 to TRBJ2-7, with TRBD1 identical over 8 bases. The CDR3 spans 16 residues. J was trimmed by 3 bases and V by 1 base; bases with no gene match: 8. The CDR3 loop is CASSLVYGQGIYEQYF. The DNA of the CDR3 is TGTGCCAGCAGTTTAGTTTACGGACAGGGAATCTACGAGCAGTACTTC.

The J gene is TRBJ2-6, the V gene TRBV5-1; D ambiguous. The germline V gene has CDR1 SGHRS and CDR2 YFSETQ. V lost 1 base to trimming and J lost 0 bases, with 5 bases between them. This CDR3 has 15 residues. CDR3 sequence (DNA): TGCGCCAGCAGCTTGACAGTCTCTGGGGCCAACGTCCTGACTTTC. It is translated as CASSLTVSGANVLTF.

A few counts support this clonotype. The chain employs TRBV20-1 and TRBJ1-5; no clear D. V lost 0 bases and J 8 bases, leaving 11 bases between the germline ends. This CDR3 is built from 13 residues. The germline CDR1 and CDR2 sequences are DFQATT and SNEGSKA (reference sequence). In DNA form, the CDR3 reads TGCAGTGCTAGAGATGATCCTCTCGAGCCCCAGCATTTT. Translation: CSARDDPLEPQHF.

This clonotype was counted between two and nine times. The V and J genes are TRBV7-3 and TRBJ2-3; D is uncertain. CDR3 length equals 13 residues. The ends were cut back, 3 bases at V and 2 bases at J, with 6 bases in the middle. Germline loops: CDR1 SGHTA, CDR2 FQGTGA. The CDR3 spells CASSFDPTDTQYF. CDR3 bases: TGTGCCAGCAGCTTCGATCCCACAGATACGCAGTATTTT.

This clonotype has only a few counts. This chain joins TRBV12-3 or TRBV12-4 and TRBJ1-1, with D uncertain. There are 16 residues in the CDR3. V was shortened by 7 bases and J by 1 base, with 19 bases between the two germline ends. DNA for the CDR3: TGTGCCAGCACCTCCCCCGAATACGGCGGGAACACTGAAGCTTTCTTT. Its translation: CASTSPEYGGNTEAFF.

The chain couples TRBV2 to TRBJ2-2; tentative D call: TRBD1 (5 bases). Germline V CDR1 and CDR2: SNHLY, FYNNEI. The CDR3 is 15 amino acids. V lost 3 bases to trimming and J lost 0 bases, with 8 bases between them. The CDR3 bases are TGTGCCAGCAGTGACAGGGCCACGAACACCGGGGAGCTGTTTTTT. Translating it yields CASSDRATNTGELFF.

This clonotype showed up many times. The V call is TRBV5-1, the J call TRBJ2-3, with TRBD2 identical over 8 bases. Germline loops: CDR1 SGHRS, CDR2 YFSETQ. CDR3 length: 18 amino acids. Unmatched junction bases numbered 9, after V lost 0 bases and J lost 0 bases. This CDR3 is CASSLASTSALSTDTQYF. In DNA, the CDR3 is TGCGCCAGCAGCTTGGCCTCGACTAGCGCCCTGAGCACAGATACGCAGTATTTT.

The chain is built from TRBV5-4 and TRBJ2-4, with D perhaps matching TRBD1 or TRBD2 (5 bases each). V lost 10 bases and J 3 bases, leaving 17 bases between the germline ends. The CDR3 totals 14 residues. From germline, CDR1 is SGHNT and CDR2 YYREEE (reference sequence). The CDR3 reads CAGSKGGGKNIQYF. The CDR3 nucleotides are TGTGCCGGAAGTAAGGGTGGGGGCAAAAACATTCAGTACTTC.

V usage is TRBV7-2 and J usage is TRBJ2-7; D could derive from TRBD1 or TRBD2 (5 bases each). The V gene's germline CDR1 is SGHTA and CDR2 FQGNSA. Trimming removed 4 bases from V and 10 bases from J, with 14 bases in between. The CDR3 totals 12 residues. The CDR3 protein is CASSSPGRFQYF. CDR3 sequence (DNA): TGTGCCAGCAGCTCTCCGGGACGCTTTCAGTACTTC.